The 14 T cell receptor beta chains reported below all come from one sample, sequenced in a study of shared clonotypes between healthy human individuals. Assay used: immunoSEQ multiplex PCR; TCRdb lists only in-frame clones, some missing. The sample lists some 2,100,000 clones, 95% occurring once. The sample taken for sequencing was naive CD4+ T cells sorted from blood. Subset of the sample: CD45RA+ positively selected. Receptors originate from a man between 18 and 29 years old in good health.

CDR3 amino acids: CASSFRRGFYSNQPQHF. The CDR3 DNA follows: TGTGCCAGCAGTTTCCGCAGGGGGTTCTATAGCAATCAGCCCCAGCATTTT. The rearrangement links TRBV28 to TRBJ1-5; 7 bases map to TRBD1. The CDR3 has 17 amino acids. V shed 3 bases and J 0 bases; nucleotides not matched to a gene: 8. Germline-derived CDR1 and CDR2 are MDHEN and SYDVKM.

The chain combines TRBV7-8 with TRBJ2-7; tentative D call: TRBD1 (6 bases). Germline values: CDR1 SGHVS, CDR2 FQNEAQ. The V end lost 2 bases, the J end lost 5 bases, and 10 bases lay between the germline ends. This CDR3 comprises 13 residues. CDR3 sequence: CASSLTGNHEQYF. The CDR3 DNA sequence: TGTGCCAGCAGCTTAACAGGGAACCACGAGCAGTACTTC.

This clone was picked up one time. The rearrangement links TRBV30 to TRBJ2-7, with 8 bases that match TRBD2. CDR3 length equals 12 residues. The V gene's germline CDR1 is GTSNPN and CDR2 SVGIG (reference sequence). Trimming removed 7 bases from V and 3 bases from J; junction bases left unmatched: 5. CDR3 DNA sequence: TGTGCCTCAACCGGGGGGGGCTACGAGCAGTACTTC. Translating gives CASTGGGYEQYF.

Only one count was recorded for this clone. The J gene is TRBJ1-5, the V gene TRBV4-1; D remains ambiguous. V gave up 1 base and J gave up 3 bases, with 13 bases separating them. The germline V gene has CDR1 MGHRA and CDR2 YSYEKL. The CDR3 is 16 amino acids. The CDR3 spells CASSQGALLLNQPQHF. The CDR3 DNA follows: TGCGCCAGCAGCCAAGGGGCCCTACTACTCAATCAGCCCCAGCATTTT.

V gene TRBV4-1 combines with J gene TRBJ2-2; 8 bases map to TRBD1. After removal of 1 base from V and 5 bases from J, the junction contained 12 bases not matched to a gene. The CDR3 runs to 18 residues. Germline values: CDR1 MGHRA, CDR2 YSYEKL. The CDR3, as DNA: TGCGCCAGCAGCCAAGTCCCGGTGGACAGGGTGGGAACCGGGGAGCTGTTTTTT. It encodes CASSQVPVDRVGTGELFF.

V is TRBV2 and J is TRBJ1-2, with D perhaps matching TRBD1 (5 bases). The germline V and J ends were trimmed by 10 bases and 0 bases, with 12 bases remaining between them. CDR1 and CDR2 from the germline V gene are SNHLY and FYNNEI. There are 13 residues in the CDR3. In nucleotides, the CDR3 is TGTGCCACCTCGACAGCTTCTAACTATGGCTACACCTTC. Residues: CATSTASNYGYTF. The complete variable domain, with remaining parts taken from reference TRBV2 and TRBJ1-2, reads EPEVTQTPSHQVTQMGQEVILRCVPISNHLYFYWYRQILGQKVEFLVSFYNNEISEKSEIFDDQFSVERPDGSNFTLKIRSTKLEDSAMYFCATSTASNYGYTFGSGTRLTVV.

This chain connects TRBV5-3 to TRBJ2-1; D gene ambiguous. TRBV5-3 is annotated as an ORF whose role is uncertain. This CDR3 region has 11 residues. V lost 4 bases and J lost 10, with 9 bases in between. Here the CDR3 DNA reads TGTGCCAGAAGCGCCTCCGGGGAGCAGTTCTTC. As protein: CARSASGEQFF.

As regards this clone: This specimen includes other DNA sequences encoding the same CDR3. The chain has TRBV7-3 and TRBJ1-1, with unresolved D. CDR3 length: 14 residues. Deletions cut 2 bases from V and 1 base from J, with 8 bases between. The germline V gene has CDR1 SGHTA and CDR2 FQGTGA. The CDR3 DNA reads as TGTGCCAGCAGCTTAGATGGAGGGAACACTGAAGCTTTCTTT. This gives the protein CASSLDGGNTEAFF.

Concerning this clone: Other DNA sequences in this sample translate to the same CDR3. This sequence joins TRBV27 and TRBJ1-1; TRBD1 agrees at 9 bases. Germline V gene lookup returns CDR1 MNHEY and CDR2 SMNVEV (reference sequence). The trim removed 5 bases at V and 10 bases at J, leaving 8 bases unmatched. The CDR3 spans 13 residues. The CDR3: CASSPGQGRRAFF. For the CDR3, the DNA is TGTGCCAGCAGTCCGGGACAGGGAAGGAGAGCTTTCTTT.

This clone was seen a few times. The chain combines TRBV25-1 with TRBJ2-4, with TRBD1 as a possible D gene (6 bases). The CDR3 loop spans 13 amino acids. Trimming shortened V by 2 bases and J by 6 bases, and 8 bases separated the two germline ends. CDR1 and CDR2 from the germline V gene are MGHDK and SYGVNS. The CDR3 protein is CASSELDRNIQYF. CDR3 bases: TGTGCCAGCAGTGAACTGGACAGAAACATTCAGTACTTC.

This clone was recorded only once. Other DNA sequences in this sample translate to the same CDR3. The chain couples TRBV7-9 to TRBJ2-5; no reliable D call. This CDR3 contains 14 residues. V lost 2 bases to trimming and J lost 1 base, with 8 bases between them. Looked up from germline, CDR1 is SEHNR and CDR2 is FQNEAQ (reference sequence). The CDR3 protein is CASSLSLLQETQYF. CDR3 nucleotides: TGTGCCAGCAGCTTATCTCTTCTCCAAGAGACCCAGTACTTC.

J is TRBJ2-1 and V is TRBV6-5, with a possible D match to TRBD2 (5 bases). The germline V and J ends were trimmed by 2 bases and 5 bases, with 13 bases remaining between them. The CDR3 has 15 amino acids. CDR1 and CDR2 (germline): MNHEY, SVGAGI. DNA for the CDR3: TGTGCCAGCAGTTACAGGTCGGTCGGGAACAATGAGCAGTTCTTC. Its protein is CASSYRSVGNNEQFF.

This chain joins TRBV5-1 and TRBJ2-2; no clear D gene. The V end lost 2 bases, the J end lost 8 bases, and 4 bases lay between the germline ends. This CDR3 is 11 amino acids long. CDR1 and CDR2 (germline): SGHRS, YFSETQ. As DNA, the CDR3 is TGCGCCAGCAGCTTTATGGGGGAGCTGTTTTTT. This codes for CASSFMGELFF. The variable domain in full, with the rest retrieved from reference TRBV5-1 and TRBJ2-2, is KAGVTQTPRYLIKTRGQQVTLSCSPISGHRSVSWYQQTPGQGLQFLFEYFSETQRNKGNFPGRFSGRQFSNSRSEMNVSTLELGDSALYLCASSFMGELFFGEGSRLTVL.

This rearrangement joins TRBV28 to TRBJ2-7; no clear D. Trimming removed 2 bases from V and 6 bases from J, with 17 bases in between. This CDR3 spans 15 amino acids. CDR1 is MDHEN, CDR2 SYDVKM, per germline. CDR3 in DNA: TGTGCCAGCAGTTTAAATGCTGTGGGTCCCCTCGAGCAGTACTTC. Translated, it gives CASSLNAVGPLEQYF.